This T cell receptor (beta chain) was sequenced during a study of shared clonotypes between healthy human individuals (dated by TCRdb to the early 2020s). Study-wide context: The cohort included a few men and a couple of women between 18 and 49 years of age. To estimate repertoire size and how much clonotypes are shared between individuals, the study performed deep sequencing of blood TCR repertoires from five healthy adults. Each donor's leukapheresis produced roughly between roughly 0.85 and 10 billion PBMCs. Libraries were prepared and TCR repertoires were sequenced by different laboratories using diverse techniques, in order to increase sequencing depth and limit assay-specific biases. Study-level results and caveats: Based on pairwise subsampling, the degree of clonotype sharing among donors was expected to be affected by sequencing depth. Sampling was limited to blood, and TCR repertoires in tissue likely differ from TCR repertoires in blood. Because the study included only a small number of donors, the genetic and exposure-history diversity represented was limited.

CDR1 SGHRS and CDR2 YFSETQ were looked up in the germline V gene. Trimming removed 2 bases from V and 3 bases from J, leaving 7 bases between the germline ends. From the cysteine up to the phenylalanine, the CDR3 has a length of 13 residues. The sequence is cut down to CDR3 DNA, 39 bases in frame from base 1. In regard to this clone: Its antigen is still unknown. No base quality information exists; no much larger clone differs at one position.

Using the deep immunoSEQ assay, multiplex PCR amplified TCR CDR3 regions from genomic DNA. Genomic DNA extracted from each cell subset was distributed evenly over all wells of several immunoSEQ 96-well plates, and each plate served as one replicate. For unsorted PBMC, approximately 300 ng of genomic DNA, equivalent to around 30,000 T cell genomes, went into each replicate PCR. Ten immunoSEQ deep assay plates were used to sequence unsorted PBMC genomic DNA. The purified libraries were quantified using a Qubit 3.0 fluorometer, sized with a Bioanalyzer 2100, and then quantified again using the KAPA Library Quantification kit. A separate single-read 150-cycle Illumina NextSeq 550 flow cell was used to sequence each immunoSEQ 96-well plate. In the original analysis: Because only junctional sequences without quality scores were contained in the immunoSEQ output, filtering matching that applied to full-length reads could not be performed. To assign V/J genes and CDR3, sequences were annotated against IMGT germline references using PyIR, a Python wrapper for IgBLAST v1.9. Reads with weak V/J assignments (E-value above 1e-6), missing CDR3, stop codons, out-of-frame junctions, or ambiguous translated residues were removed. V3J clonotypes were defined by identical inferred V gene, J gene, and CDR3 amino acid sequence. To compute the percentage overlap between repertoires, the number of shared unique clonotypes was divided by the size of the smaller repertoire. RTK rarefaction, the Chao1 estimator, and Recon v2.1 estimates of unobserved clonotypes were used to assess repertoire richness. This immuneACCESS table, as held by TCRdb, lists in-frame sequences with V and J called but not all clones. Of the missing ones, under half trace to an unresolved V gene in checked studies; the others have no known cause. Clonal size and the V and J genes are those of that table, whereas D and trimming came from the DNA. The sample table lists some 470,000 clones, about 82% of them with a count of one. The ten largest clones represent over 10% of the sample.

Healthy HIV-negative adults with no recently reported acute infections or vaccinations were included as donors. Every donor was a Caucasian adult living in Nashville, Tennessee, USA. For unsorted samples, roughly 81 million PBMCs were counted and genomic DNA was extracted with the QIAamp DNA Blood Mini kit. After blood collection by leukapheresis, PBMCs were isolated using Ficoll-Histopaque density gradient centrifugation and then cryopreserved in the vapor phase of liquid nitrogen. This TCR was sampled from a middle-aged woman in good health. Some clones in this sample may be carry-over from other donors' samples. Specimen: PBMCs. This receptor chain uses TRBV5-1 and TRBJ2-3; TRBD2 is a possible D gene, resting on 5 matching bases. This receptor carries the CDR3 CASSFGVTDTQYF. The bases are TGCGCCAGCAGCTTCGGGGTGACAGATACGCAGTATTTT.